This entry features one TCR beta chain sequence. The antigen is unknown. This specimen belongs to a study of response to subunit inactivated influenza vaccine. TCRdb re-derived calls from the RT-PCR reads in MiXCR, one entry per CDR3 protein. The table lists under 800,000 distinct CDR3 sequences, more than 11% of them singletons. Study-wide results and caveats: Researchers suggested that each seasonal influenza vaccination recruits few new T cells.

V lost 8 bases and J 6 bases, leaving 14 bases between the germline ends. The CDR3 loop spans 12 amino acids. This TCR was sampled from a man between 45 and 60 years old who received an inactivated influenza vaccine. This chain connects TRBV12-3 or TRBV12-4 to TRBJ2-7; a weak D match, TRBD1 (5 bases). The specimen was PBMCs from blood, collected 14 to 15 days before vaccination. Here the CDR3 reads CASGFSGSEQYF. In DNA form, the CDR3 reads TGTGCCAGCGGATTCTCAGGGTCCGAGCAGTACTTC.